This entry concerns a single T cell receptor beta chain. The sample is drawn from a study of T-cell memory formation after mild COVID-19. Germline CDR1 MNHNY, CDR2 SVGAGI (reference sequence). This CDR3 is 14 amino acids long. V lost 8 bases and J 2 bases, leaving 12 bases between the germline ends. TCRdb recomputed calls from the 5' RACE reads with MiXCR, one row per CDR3 protein. The sample includes 150,000 to 200,000 distinct CDR3 sequences, roughly 15% of them seen just once. The sample was PBMCs or a T cell subset sorted from them (not recorded which). This sequence was found in an adult woman who had mild COVID-19 (a few samples of this study predate the infection). Cell type and time point are not known. The chain links TRBV6-6 to TRBJ1-4; maybe TRBD1 (5 bases). The CDR3 region is CASGPGSTNEKLFF. Written as DNA, the CDR3 is TGTGCCAGCGGCCCAGGGTCTACTAATGAAAAACTGTTTTTT.